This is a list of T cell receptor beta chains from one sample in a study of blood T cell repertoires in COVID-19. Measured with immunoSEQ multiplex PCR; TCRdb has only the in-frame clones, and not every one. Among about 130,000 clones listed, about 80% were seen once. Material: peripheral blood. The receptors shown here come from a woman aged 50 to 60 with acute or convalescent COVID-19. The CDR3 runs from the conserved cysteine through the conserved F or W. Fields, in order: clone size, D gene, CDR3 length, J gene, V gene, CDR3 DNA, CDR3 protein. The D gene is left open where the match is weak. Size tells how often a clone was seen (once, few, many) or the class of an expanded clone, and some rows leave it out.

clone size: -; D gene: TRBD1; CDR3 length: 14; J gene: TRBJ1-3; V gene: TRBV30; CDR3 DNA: TGTGCCGGGACCCGGACAGGGGCTGGAAACACCATATATTTT; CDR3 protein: CAGTRTGAGNTIYF
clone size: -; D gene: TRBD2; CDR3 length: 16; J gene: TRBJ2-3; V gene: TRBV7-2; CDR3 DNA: TGTGCCAGCAGGGTTGGGGGGACTAGTCCCACAGATACGCAGTATTTT; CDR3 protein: CASRVGGTSPTDTQYF
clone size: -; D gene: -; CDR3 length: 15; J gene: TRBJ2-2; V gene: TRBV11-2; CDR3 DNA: TGTGCCAGCAGCTTGTCAGGGGCGAACACCGGGGAGCTGTTTTTT; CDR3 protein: CASSLSGANTGELFF
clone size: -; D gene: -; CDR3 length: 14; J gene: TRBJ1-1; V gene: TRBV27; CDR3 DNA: TGTGCCACCCACCCGAGGCCGTTGAACACTGAAGCTTTCTTT; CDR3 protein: CATHPRPLNTEAFF
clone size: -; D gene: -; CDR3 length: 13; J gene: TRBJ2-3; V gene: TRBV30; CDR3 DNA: TGTGCCTGGGAGCGGCCAAGCACAGATACGCAGTATTTT; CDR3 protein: CAWERPSTDTQYF
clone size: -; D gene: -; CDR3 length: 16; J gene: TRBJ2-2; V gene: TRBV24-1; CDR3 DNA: TGTGCCACCAGTAGTACAGGGCGTGAGGTATCCGGGGAGCTGTTTTTT; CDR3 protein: CATSSTGREVSGELFF
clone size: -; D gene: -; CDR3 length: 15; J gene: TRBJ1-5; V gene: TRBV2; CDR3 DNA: TGTGCCAGCCGGGGGACTGTGACGAGCAATCAGCCCCAGCATTTT; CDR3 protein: CASRGTVTSNQPQHF
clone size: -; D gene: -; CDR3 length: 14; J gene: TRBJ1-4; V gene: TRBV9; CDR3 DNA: TGTGCCAGCAGCGTAGGAGAGACAAATGAAAAACTGTTTTTT; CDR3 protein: CASSVGETNEKLFF
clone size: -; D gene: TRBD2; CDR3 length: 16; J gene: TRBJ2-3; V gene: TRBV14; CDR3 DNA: TGTGCCAGCAGCCAGATAGCGGGGGCTGGATCGGGTACGCAGTATTTT; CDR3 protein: CASSQIAGAGSGTQYF
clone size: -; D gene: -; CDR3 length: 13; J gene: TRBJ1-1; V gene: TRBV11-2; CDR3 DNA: TGTGCCAGCAGCTTAGTAGGGGACACTGAAGCTTTCTTT; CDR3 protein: CASSLVGDTEAFF
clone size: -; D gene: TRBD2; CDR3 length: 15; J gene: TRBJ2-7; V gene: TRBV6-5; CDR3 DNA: TGTGCCAGCAGTCACCCGGGAGGGTCTTCCTACGAGCAGTACTTC; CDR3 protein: CASSHPGGSSYEQYF
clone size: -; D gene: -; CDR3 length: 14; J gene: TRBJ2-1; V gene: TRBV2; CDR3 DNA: TGTGCCAGCAGTGAGGGAAACAGGGAAGGTGAGCAGTTCTTC; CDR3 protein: CASSEGNREGEQFF
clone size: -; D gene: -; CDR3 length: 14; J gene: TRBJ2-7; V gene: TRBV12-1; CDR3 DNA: TGTGCCAGCAGCTCTGGGGGGGCCGGGAACGAGCAGTACTTC; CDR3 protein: CASSSGGAGNEQYF
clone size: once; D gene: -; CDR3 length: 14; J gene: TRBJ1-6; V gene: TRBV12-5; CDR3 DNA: TGTGCTAGTGGTTTGGTTGCCGGGGGACCACCCCTCCACTTT; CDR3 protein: CASGLVAGGPPLHF
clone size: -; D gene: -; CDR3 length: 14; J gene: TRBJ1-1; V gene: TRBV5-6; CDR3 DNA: TGTGCCAGCAGCCCCGGGAAGGCCCACACTGAAGCTTTCTTT; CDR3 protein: CASSPGKAHTEAFF
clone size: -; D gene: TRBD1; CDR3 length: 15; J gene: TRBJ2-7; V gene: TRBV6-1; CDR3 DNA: TGTGCCAGCAGTGAAGTCTGGACAGGGGTGTCCGAGCAGTACTTC; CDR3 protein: CASSEVWTGVSEQYF
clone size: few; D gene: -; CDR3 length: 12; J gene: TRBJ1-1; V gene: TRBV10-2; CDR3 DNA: TGCGCCAGCAGTGAGCTTACGGCTGAAGCTTTCTTT; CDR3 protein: CASSELTAEAFF
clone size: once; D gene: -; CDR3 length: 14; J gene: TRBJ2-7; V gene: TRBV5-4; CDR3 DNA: TGTGCCAGCAGTACCGACAGGCGCCCCTACGAGCAGTACTTC; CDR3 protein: CASSTDRRPYEQYF
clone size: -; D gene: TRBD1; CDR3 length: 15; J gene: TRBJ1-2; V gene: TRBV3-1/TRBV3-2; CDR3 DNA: TGTGCCAGCAGCCAAGACCGCGGACAGGGGTATGGCTACACCTTC; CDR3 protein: CASSQDRGQGYGYTF
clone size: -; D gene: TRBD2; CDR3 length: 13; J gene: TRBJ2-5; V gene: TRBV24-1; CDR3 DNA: TGTGCCACCAGCGGGGGGGGAGGAGAGACCCAGTACTTC; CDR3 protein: CATSGGGGETQYF
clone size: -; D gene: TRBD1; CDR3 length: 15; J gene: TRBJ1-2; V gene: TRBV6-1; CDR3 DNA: TGTGCCAGCAGTGAAGCGCAAGGGGGCGTCTATGGCTACACCTTC; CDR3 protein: CASSEAQGGVYGYTF
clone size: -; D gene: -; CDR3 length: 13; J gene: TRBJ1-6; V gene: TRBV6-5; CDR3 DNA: TGTGCCAGCAGGAGCCACGACGGGGTACCCCTCCACTTT; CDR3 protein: CASRSHDGVPLHF
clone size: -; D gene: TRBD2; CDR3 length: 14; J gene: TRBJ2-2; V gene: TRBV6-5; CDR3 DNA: TGTGCCACAGAGGGACTAACCGGCACCGGGGAGCTGTTTTTT; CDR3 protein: CATEGLTGTGELFF
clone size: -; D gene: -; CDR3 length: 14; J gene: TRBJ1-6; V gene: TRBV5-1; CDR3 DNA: TGCGCCAGCAGCTTGTTCGGGATTTATTCACCCCTCCACTTT; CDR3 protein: CASSLFGIYSPLHF